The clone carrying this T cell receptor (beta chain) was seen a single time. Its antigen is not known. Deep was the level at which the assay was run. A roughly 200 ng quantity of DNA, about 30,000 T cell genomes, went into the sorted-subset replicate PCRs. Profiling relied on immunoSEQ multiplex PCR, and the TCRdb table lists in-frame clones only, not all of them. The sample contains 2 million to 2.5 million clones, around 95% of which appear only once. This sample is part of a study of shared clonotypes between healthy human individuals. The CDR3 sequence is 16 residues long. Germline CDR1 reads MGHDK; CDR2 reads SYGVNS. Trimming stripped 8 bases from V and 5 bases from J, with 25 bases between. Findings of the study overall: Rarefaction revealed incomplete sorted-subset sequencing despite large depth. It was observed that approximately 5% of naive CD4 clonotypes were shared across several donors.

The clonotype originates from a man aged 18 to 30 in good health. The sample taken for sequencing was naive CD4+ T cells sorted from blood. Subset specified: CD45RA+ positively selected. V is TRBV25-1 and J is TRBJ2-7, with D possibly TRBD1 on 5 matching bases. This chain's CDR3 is CASRKAPALGPHEQYF. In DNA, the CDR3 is TGTGCCAGCCGAAAAGCCCCCGCCTTGGGGCCCCACGAGCAGTACTTC.